The 30 T cell receptor beta chains reported below all come from one sample, sequenced in a study of B cell selection in AIRE deficiency. The protocol was immunoSEQ multiplex PCR, while the TCRdb copy is restricted to in-frame clones and leaves out a portion. This table holds tens of thousands of clones, approximately 97% found once. Conventional CD4 T cells were sorted as CD4+CD127+ cells. The sample was conventional CD4+ T cells sorted from PBMCs. These receptors were taken from a human donor with AIRE deficiency.

The chain uses TRBV2 and TRBJ2-1, with 14 bases aligning to TRBD2. V shed 8 bases and J 3 bases; nucleotides not matched to a gene: 9. CDR1 is SNHLY and CDR2 is FYNNEI in the germline V gene. The CDR3 has 17 amino acids. CDR3 amino acids: CASGLAGGHSLYNEQFF. The CDR3 region has the DNA TGTGCCAGCGGACTAGCGGGGGGCCACTCCCTCTACAATGAGCAGTTCTTC.

Turning to this clone: Different DNA sequences within this sample yield the same CDR3. The V gene is TRBV7-8, the J gene TRBJ1-1, with unresolved D. The CDR3 has 13 amino acids. The V gene's germline CDR1 is SGHVS and CDR2 FQNEAQ. The V end was cut by 5 bases, the J end by 1 base, with 8 bases between. CDR3: CASSKTWNTEAFF. The CDR3 DNA reads TGTGCCAGCAGCAAAACCTGGAACACTGAAGCTTTCTTT.

This clone was recorded only once. The V and J genes are TRBV4-2 and TRBJ1-2; the match to TRBD1 covers 9 bases. The CDR3 consists of 14 residues. The germline V gene encodes CDR1 LGHNA and CDR2 YNFKEQ. V dropped 8 bases and J dropped 4; count of bases not matched to a gene: 8. CDR3 DNA sequence: TGTGCCAGCTCCACACAGGGGGCGACCTATGGCTACACCTTC. Protein sequence: CASSTQGATYGYTF.

CDR3 DNA sequence: TGTGCCAGCGGGGGAGGGACTGGCTACACCTTC. This codes for CASGGGTGYTF. The chain links TRBV6-5 to TRBJ1-2, with D possibly matching TRBD1 (5 bases). This CDR3 region has 11 residues. Per the germline V gene, CDR1 is MNHEY and CDR2 is SVGAGI. The ends were cut back, 8 bases at V and 7 bases at J, with 11 bases in the middle.

As for this clone: The identical CDR3 is also encoded by other nucleotide sequences in the sample. The chain uses TRBV7-6 and TRBJ2-5; no firm D call. The CDR3 contains 11 residues. Germline CDR1 SGHVS, CDR2 FNYEAQ. Trimming stripped 9 bases from V and 5 bases from J, with 10 bases between. CDR3 in amino acids: CASTSGETQYF. In nucleotides, the CDR3 is TGTGCCAGTACCTCCGGGGAGACCCAGTACTTC.

The chain employs TRBV5-4 and TRBJ2-2; 9 bases fit TRBD2. With 5 bases clipped from V and 5 bases from J, the junction kept 4 bases outside the gene matches. The CDR3 spans 14 residues. CDR1 and CDR2 from the germline V gene are SGHNT and YYREEE (reference sequence). The CDR3 region is CASSQAGGTGELFF. CDR3 coding DNA: TGTGCCAGCAGTCAAGCGGGGGGTACCGGGGAGCTGTTTTTT.

The chain couples TRBV6-6 to TRBJ2-1, with D possibly being TRBD2 (6 bases). This CDR3 has 16 residues. Germline lookup yields CDR1 MNHNY and CDR2 SVGAGI (reference sequence). V was pared by 8 bases and J by 0 bases, with 17 bases between. The CDR3 coding sequence is TGTGCCAGCCTCGCTCGGGCCGGGAGCTCCTACAATGAGCAGTTCTTC. It codes for CASLARAGSSYNEQFF.

The V call is TRBV11-3, the J call TRBJ2-1; D ambiguous. The germline V and J ends were trimmed by 4 bases and 1 base, with 11 bases remaining between them. The CDR3 is made up of 15 amino acids. Looked up from germline, CDR1 is SGHNT and CDR2 is YENEEA. CDR3 nucleotides: TGTGCCAGCAGCTCCCGTCCCTATTCCTACAATGAGCAGTTCTTC. This gives the protein CASSSRPYSYNEQFF.

The chain joins TRBV5-4 to TRBJ2-7; possible D gene TRBD1, 6 bases. The germline CDR1 and CDR2 sequences are SGHNT and YYREEE (reference sequence). Trimming removed 4 bases from V and 2 bases from J, with 7 bases in between. There are 12 residues in the CDR3. CDR3 amino acids: CASSRDTYEQYF. CDR3 in DNA: TGTGCCAGCAGCCGGGACACCTACGAGCAGTACTTC.

The rearrangement links TRBV30 to TRBJ2-7; unclear D gene. Germline-derived CDR1 and CDR2 are GTSNPN and SVGIG (reference sequence). Between the trimmed V and J ends, which lost 4 bases and 12 bases, there was a span of 25 bases. The CDR3 contains 14 residues. The CDR3 here is CAWTWGITSASRYF. The CDR3 DNA follows: TGTGCCTGGACTTGGGGTATAACTTCCGCGTCGCGGTACTTC.

This clone was seen a single time. The gene calls are TRBV4-3 and TRBJ1-2; D is possibly TRBD1 (5 bases). From germline, CDR1 is LGHNA and CDR2 YSLEER. Trimming removed 0 bases from V and 2 bases from J, with 13 bases in between. The CDR3 sequence is 16 residues long. The CDR3: CASSQEGGDVNYGYTF. In nucleotides, the CDR3 is TGCGCCAGCAGCCAAGAGGGGGGGGATGTAAACTATGGCTACACCTTC.

This sequence joins TRBV5-5 and TRBJ1-2; weak D call: TRBD1 (6 bases). This CDR3 is 15 amino acids long. V was clipped by 2 bases and J by 8 bases, with 19 bases between them. Germline assignment: CDR1 SGHKS and CDR2 YYEKEE (reference sequence). CDR3 amino acids: CASSFRDTYVSGYTF. CDR3 DNA sequence: TGTGCCAGCAGCTTCCGGGACACCTACGTGTCAGGCTACACCTTC.

The rearrangement joins TRBV30 to TRBJ2-6; no firm D call. CDR1 is GTSNPN, CDR2 SVGIG, per germline (reference sequence). V was cut by 6 bases and J by 2 bases, with 20 bases left in between. The CDR3 loop spans 17 amino acids. CDR3 nucleotide sequence: TGTGCCTGTCCTAGACGAGGTAGTTTGGCTGGGGCCAACGTCCTGACTTTC. This gives the protein CACPRRGSLAGANVLTF.

V gene TRBV27 combines with J gene TRBJ1-5, with D maybe TRBD1 (6 bases). Germline CDR1 and CDR2: MNHEY and SMNVEV (reference sequence). The CDR3 sequence is 12 residues long. Trimming shortened V by 3 bases and J by 7 bases, and 7 bases separated the two germline ends. The DNA for the CDR3 is TGTGCCAGCAGTTTCAGGGGCCAGCCCCAGCATTTT. Its protein is CASSFRGQPQHF.

The chain combines TRBV7-9 with TRBJ2-3; perhaps TRBD2 as D (6 bases). Trimming took off 5 bases at V and 1 base at J, with 13 bases between the two ends. Germline CDR1 SEHNR, CDR2 FQNEAQ (reference sequence). This CDR3 region has 15 residues. The CDR3: CASSLGGTRTDTQYF. The CDR3 bases are TGTGCCAGCAGCCTCGGCGGGACCCGCACAGATACGCAGTATTTT.

The chain is built from TRBV4-1 and TRBJ1-4, with 8 bases that match TRBD1. The ends lost 1 base at V and 8 bases at J; junction bases unmatched: 9. The CDR3 length is 16 residues. Germline values: CDR1 MGHRA, CDR2 YSYEKL. The CDR3 DNA follows: TGCGCCAGCAGCCAAGCATTTCAGGGGGCGCAGGAAAAACTGTTTTTT. It translates to CASSQAFQGAQEKLFF.

V gene TRBV4-2 combines with J gene TRBJ2-1; 13 bases agree with TRBD2. Germline lookup yields CDR1 LGHNA and CDR2 YNFKEQ. The CDR3 length is 16 residues. Trimming took 2 bases from V and 8 from J; bases not matched to a gene: 6. For the CDR3, the DNA is TGTGCCAGCAGCCAACCCACTAGCGGGGGGGTCGATGAGCAGTTCTTC. This codes for CASSQPTSGGVDEQFF.

V usage is TRBV6-5 and J usage is TRBJ2-3; the D gene is possibly TRBD2 (6 bases). The germline gives CDR1 MNHEY, CDR2 SVGAGI. The CDR3 has 16 amino acids. V shed 0 bases and J shed 5 bases, with 15 bases lying between them. CDR3 sequence: CASSYSSSEMLDTQYF. As DNA, the CDR3 is TGTGCCAGCAGTTACTCGTCTAGCGAAATGCTAGATACGCAGTATTTT.

The rearrangement links TRBV29-1 to TRBJ2-1, with D possibly being TRBD1 (6 bases). V lost 7 bases to trimming and J lost 4 bases, with 8 bases between them. CDR3 length equals 11 residues. The germline CDR1 and CDR2 sequences are SQVTM and ANQGSEA. CDR3 in DNA: TGCAGCGGGACAGAGTACAATGAGCAGTTCTTC. This encodes CSGTEYNEQFF.

The chain carries TRBV19 and TRBJ2-3, with TRBD2 matching over 9 bases. The CDR3 runs 16 residues. The V and J ends lost 8 bases and 5 bases, in that order; junction bases with no gene match: 14. CDR1 is LNHDA and CDR2 is SQIVND in the germline V gene (reference sequence). CDR3 amino acids: CASGRTQRGDGDTQYF. In DNA form, the CDR3 reads TGTGCCAGTGGAAGGACCCAGCGGGGGGATGGAGATACGCAGTATTTT. The full variable domain, in which reference TRBV19 and TRBJ2-3 provide the parts outside the CDR3, is DGGITQSPKYLFRKEGQNVTLSCEQNLNHDAMYWYRQDPGQGLRLIYYSQIVNDFQKGDIAEGYSVSREKKESFPLTVTSAQKNPTAFYLCASGRTQRGDGDTQYFGPGTRLTVL.

The chain employs TRBV4-1 and TRBJ2-7, with 7 bases matching TRBD2. This CDR3 is built from 15 residues. With V trimmed by 2 bases and J by 2 bases, 6 bases remained unmatched. Germline V gene sequence: CDR1 MGHRA, CDR2 YSYEKL. CDR3 bases: TGCGCCAGCAGCCAACCCACTAGCGCGGCCTACGAGCAGTACTTC. It translates to CASSQPTSAAYEQYF.

V is TRBV11-3 and J is TRBJ2-1, with 9 positions matching TRBD2. V shed 5 bases, J shed 8 bases, and the junction held 13 bases outside the gene matches. Looked up from germline, CDR1 is SGHNT and CDR2 is YENEEA. The CDR3 totals 16 residues. CDR3 residues: CASSPRRGGWRDEQFF. The CDR3 region has the DNA TGTGCCAGCAGCCCAAGGCGGGGGGGCTGGAGGGATGAGCAGTTCTTC.

This clone came up once. CDR3 protein: CASSPQGAGETQYF. The CDR3, as DNA: TGTGCCAGCTCACCACAGGGGGCCGGGGAGACCCAGTACTTC. This rearrangement joins TRBV18 to TRBJ2-5; TRBD1 agrees at 7 bases. The CDR3 runs 14 residues. V lost 1 base, J lost 5 bases, and 4 bases stayed unmatched. In germline, CDR1 is KGHSH, CDR2 LQKENI.

This clone has just one count. The V gene is TRBV7-3, the J gene TRBJ2-1; D may be TRBD1 (6 bases). Between the trimmed V and J ends, which lost 5 bases and 0 bases, there was a span of 11 bases. The CDR3 extends over 15 amino acids. Germline V lookup: CDR1 SGHTA, CDR2 FQGTGA. CDR3 bases: TGTGCCAGCAGCGCCCAGGGGACCTCCTACAATGAGCAGTTCTTC. It yields the protein CASSAQGTSYNEQFF.

The genes are TRBV5-6 and TRBJ2-7; no definite D call. Germline CDR1 and CDR2: SGHDT and YYEEEE. Trimming stripped 4 bases from V and 6 bases from J, with 17 bases between. This CDR3 region has 14 residues. CDR3 sequence (DNA): TGTGCCAGCAGCACCGGACCGCCGGTCGGCGAGCAGTACTTC. As protein: CASSTGPPVGEQYF.

The V call is TRBV4-2, the J call TRBJ2-7; 7 nucleotides line up with TRBD1. CDR1 and CDR2 from the germline V gene are LGHNA and YNFKEQ. V gave up 0 bases and J gave up 3 bases; unmatched junction bases: 5. CDR3 length equals 15 residues. For the CDR3, the DNA is TGTGCCAGCAGCCAAGATCAGGGGGAGATCTACGAGCAGTACTTC. Encoded protein: CASSQDQGEIYEQYF.

The chain has TRBV28 and TRBJ1-2; no clear D. The CDR3 runs 18 residues. CDR1 is MDHEN and CDR2 is SYDVKM in the germline V gene. With 6 bases removed from V and 8 bases from J, the gap between germline ends came to 31 bases. The chain's CDR3 is CASSSLLEGWRRKKGYTF. For the CDR3, the DNA is TGTGCCAGCAGCTCCCTGCTTGAGGGCTGGCGACGTAAGAAGGGCTACACCTTC.

This chain connects TRBV5-1 to TRBJ2-7; D gene uncertain. CDR1 is SGHRS and CDR2 is YFSETQ in the germline V gene. CDR3 length: 15 amino acids. The V end was cut by 2 bases, the J end by 3 bases, with 15 bases between. DNA for the CDR3: TGCGCCAGCAGCTTAGGTGCCAGCTCAGACTACGAGCAGTACTTC. Protein sequence: CASSLGASSDYEQYF.

This chain joins TRBV11-2 and TRBJ2-4; TRBD2 matches at 11 bases. Germline CDR1 SGHAT, CDR2 FQNNGV. V shed 5 bases, J shed 0 bases, and the junction held 9 bases outside the gene matches. The CDR3 covers 18 residues. The CDR3 coding sequence is TGTGCCAGCAGCCCGGGACTAGCGGCCCCTCTAGCCAAAAACATTCAGTACTTC. This translates into CASSPGLAAPLAKNIQYF.

This clone was seen only once. The chain recombines TRBV30 with TRBJ1-1, with 9 bases that match TRBD1. J was trimmed by 9 bases and V by 5 bases; bases with no gene match: 7. CDR1 is GTSNPN and CDR2 is SVGIG in the germline V gene (reference sequence). This CDR3 is built from 12 residues. CDR3 loop: CAWDRDRDKAFF. The CDR3 DNA follows: TGTGCCTGGGATAGGGACAGGGATAAAGCTTTCTTT.